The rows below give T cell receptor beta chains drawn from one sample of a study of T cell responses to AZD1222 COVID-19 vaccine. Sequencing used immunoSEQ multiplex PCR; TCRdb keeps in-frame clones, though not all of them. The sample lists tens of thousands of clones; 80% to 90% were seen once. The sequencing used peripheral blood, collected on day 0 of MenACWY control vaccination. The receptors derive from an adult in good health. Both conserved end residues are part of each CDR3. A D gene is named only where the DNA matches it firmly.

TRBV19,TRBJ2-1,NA,TGTGCCAGTAGTATATCGCGGGCCTACAATGAGCAGTTCTTC,CASSISRAYNEQFF
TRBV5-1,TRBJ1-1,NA,TGCGCCAGCAGCCTCGAGGGCAAAAACACTGAAGCTTTCTTT,CASSLEGKNTEAFF
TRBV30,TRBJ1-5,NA,TGTGCCTGGAGTAGTACTTATAGCAATCAGCCCCAGCATTTT,CAWSSTYSNQPQHF
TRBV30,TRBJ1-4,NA,TGTGCCTGGACAGACCTTAATGAAAAACTGTTTTTT,CAWTDLNEKLFF
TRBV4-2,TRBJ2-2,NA,TGTGCCAGCAGCCAAGTAGCCCTAAACACCGGGGAGCTGTTTTTT,CASSQVALNTGELFF
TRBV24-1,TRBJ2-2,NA,TGTGCCACCAAAGGGGGAACCGGGGAGCTGTTTTTT,CATKGGTGELFF
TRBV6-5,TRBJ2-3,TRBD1,TGTGCCAGCAGGCCGGGACAGAGCACAGATACGCAGTATTTT,CASRPGQSTDTQYF
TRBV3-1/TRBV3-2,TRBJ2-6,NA,TGTGCCAGCAGGAACTCTGGGGCCAACGTCCTGACTTTC,CASRNSGANVLTF
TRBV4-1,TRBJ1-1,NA,TGCGCCAGCAGCCAAACCATGGGCTCCGGAGGGGAAGCTTTCTTT,CASSQTMGSGGEAFF
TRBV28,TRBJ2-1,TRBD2,TGTGCCAGCAGTCGCGGGGGTCTCGATGAGCAGTTCTTC,CASSRGGLDEQFF
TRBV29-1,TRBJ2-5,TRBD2,TGCAGCGTGGGGGGACTAGTGGAGACCCAGTACTTC,CSVGGLVETQYF